These 4 T cell receptor beta chains were all obtained from the same sample, sequenced in a study of T cells in localized non-small cell lung cancer. Sequencing was performed with immunoSEQ multiplex PCR; in TCRdb, only in-frame clones are kept and a portion is missing. The sample lists about 1,800 clones, 20% to 30% occurring once. Sequencing used normal lung tissue next to the tumor, obtained before any cancer treatment. Receptor source: a woman aged 40 to 75 with stage II squamous cell lung carcinoma.

CDR3 bases: TGTGCCAGCAGTCGAATCCCCAGGGGTAGCAATCAGCCCCAGCATTTT. Its translation: CASSRIPRGSNQPQHF. This sequence joins TRBV6-8 and TRBJ1-5; the D gene is possibly TRBD1 (6 bases). Trimming left V 5 bases short and J 0 bases short, with 14 bases between. This CDR3 has 16 residues. Germline loops: CDR1 MNHGY, CDR2 SAAAGT.

This clone showed up just a few times. This rearrangement joins TRBV11-3 to TRBJ1-1, with a possible D match to TRBD1 (5 bases). Trimming removed 5 bases from V and 0 bases from J, with 10 bases in between. The CDR3 is 14 amino acids. Germline-derived CDR1 and CDR2 are SGHNT and YENEEA. The CDR3 loop reads CASSPQGMNTEAFF. In nucleotides, the CDR3 is TGTGCCAGCAGCCCCCAGGGAATGAACACTGAAGCTTTCTTT.

This clone was counted a few times. This rearrangement joins TRBV6-8 to TRBJ2-1; D call uncertain. Germline CDR1 and CDR2: MNHGY and SAAAGT. CDR3 length: 15 amino acids. Trimming pared 6 bases from V and 0 bases from J, leaving 12 bases between. The DNA of the CDR3 is TGTGCCAGCAGAAATTCTAGGAGCTCCTACAATGAGCAGTTCTTC. This gives the protein CASRNSRSSYNEQFF.

This clone occurred a few times. The chain couples TRBV11-3 to TRBJ2-1, with unresolved D. V lost 1 base and J lost 2, with 9 bases in between. The V gene's germline CDR1 is SGHNT and CDR2 YENEEA. This CDR3 is 15 amino acids long. DNA of the CDR3: TGTGCCAGCAGCTTAGTGGCGACCCCCTACAATGAGCAGTTCTTC. Amino acid sequence: CASSLVATPYNEQFF.